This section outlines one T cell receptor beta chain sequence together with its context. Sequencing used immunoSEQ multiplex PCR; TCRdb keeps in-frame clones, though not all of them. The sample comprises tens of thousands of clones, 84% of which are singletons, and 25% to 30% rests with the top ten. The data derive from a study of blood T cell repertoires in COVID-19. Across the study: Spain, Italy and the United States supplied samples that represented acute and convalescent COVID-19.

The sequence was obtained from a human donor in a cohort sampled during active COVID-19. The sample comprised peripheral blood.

The CDR3 region is CASSEGESGEDRQHF. In DNA, the CDR3 is TGTGCCAGCAGTGAAGGGGAAAGTGGGGAGGATAGACAGCATTTT. V gene TRBV6-1 combines with J gene TRBJ1-5; no clear D. The V and J ends lost 1 base and 13 bases respectively, with 20 bases between them. This CDR3 is 15 amino acids long. The germline V gene has CDR1 MNHNS and CDR2 SASEGT.